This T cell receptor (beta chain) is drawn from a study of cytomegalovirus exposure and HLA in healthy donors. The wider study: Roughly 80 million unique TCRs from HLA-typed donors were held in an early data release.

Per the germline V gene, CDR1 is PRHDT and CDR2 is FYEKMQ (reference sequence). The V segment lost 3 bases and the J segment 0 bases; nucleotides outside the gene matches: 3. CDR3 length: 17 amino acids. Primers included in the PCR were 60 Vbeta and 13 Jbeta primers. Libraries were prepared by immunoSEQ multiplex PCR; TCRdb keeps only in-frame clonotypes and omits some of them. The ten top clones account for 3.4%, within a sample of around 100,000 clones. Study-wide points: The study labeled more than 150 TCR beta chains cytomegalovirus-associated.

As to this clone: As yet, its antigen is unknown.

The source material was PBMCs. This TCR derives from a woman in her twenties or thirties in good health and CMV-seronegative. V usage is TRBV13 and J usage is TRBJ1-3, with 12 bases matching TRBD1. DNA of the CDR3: TGTGCCAGCAGCTTGGGACAGGGGGCCCTCTCTGGAAACACCATATATTTT. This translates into CASSLGQGALSGNTIYF.